Presented here are 22 T cell receptor beta chains from one specimen sequenced in a study of neurological immune-mediated disorders. Using its own MiXCR run on the 5' RACE reads, TCRdb lists one record per CDR3 protein. The sample holds tens of thousands of distinct CDR3 sequences, 3.9% seen once. Sequencing was carried out using PBMCs. Receptors were obtained from a young man with multiple sclerosis.

About this clonotype itself: Because the CDR3 is missing its conserved closing phenylalanine or tryptophan, this is likely a read error. The rearrangement uses TRBV20-1 and TRBJ1-1; 7 bases line up with TRBD1. V was clipped by 5 bases and J by 8 bases; unmatched bases: 14. Germline V gene sequence: CDR1 DFQATT, CDR2 SNEGSKA (reference sequence). CDR3 size: 14 residues. The CDR3 reads CSARGGRGEMEAFY. The CDR3 bases are TGCAGTGCTCGAGGGGGCAGGGGGGAAATGGAAGCTTTCTAT.

In this sample, this clonotype turned up many times. V gene TRBV5-1 combines with J gene TRBJ2-5; a possible D gene is TRBD1 (5 bases). Trimming removed 3 bases from V and 9 bases from J, with 12 bases in between. CDR1 and CDR2 (germline): SGHRS, YFSETQ. This CDR3 has 12 amino acids. The CDR3 loop is CASSSSRVSQYF. The DNA for the CDR3 is TGCGCCAGCAGCTCGAGCAGGGTATCCCAGTACTTC.

The sample holds many counts of this clonotype. This chain links TRBV7-9 with TRBJ1-1; TRBD1 is a possible D gene (6 bases). CDR1 and CDR2 from the germline V gene are SEHNR and FQNEAQ (reference sequence). This CDR3 is built from 14 residues. The V gene lost 4 bases and the J gene lost 0 bases, with 9 bases spanning the gap. This chain's CDR3 is CASSSQGLNTEAFF. The CDR3 DNA reads as TGTGCCAGCAGCTCGCAGGGGCTGAACACTGAAGCTTTCTTT.

The rearrangement joins TRBV30 to TRBJ2-1; TRBD1 matches at 7 bases. Germline V gene data show CDR1 as GTSNPN and CDR2 as SVGIG (reference sequence). The V gene end was trimmed by 3 bases and the J gene end by 2 bases; junction bases not matched to a gene: 4. This CDR3 is 14 amino acids long. The CDR3 protein is CAWSRTGAYNEQFF. DNA of the CDR3: TGTGCCTGGAGCCGGACAGGAGCCTACAATGAGCAGTTCTTC.

The table lists this clonotype with many counts. V usage is TRBV7-9 and J usage is TRBJ1-6; 7 positions match TRBD1. CDR1 SEHNR and CDR2 FQNEAQ come from the germline V gene (reference sequence). This CDR3 is 14 amino acids long. V gave up 5 bases and J gave up 10 bases; unmatched junction bases: 8. The CDR3 reads CASSPGQYWSPLHF. CDR3 bases: TGTGCCAGCAGCCCGGGACAGTATTGGTCACCCCTCCACTTT.

In this sample, this clonotype turned up many times. The rearrangement uses TRBV9 and TRBJ1-2, with D hard to call. Per germline, CDR1 SGDLS and CDR2 YYNGEE. V was shortened by 0 bases and J by 2 bases, with 11 bases between the two germline ends. The CDR3 is 15 residues long. CDR3 coding DNA: TGTGCCAGCAGCGTAGGCGGAGCGTCGAACTATGGCTACACCTTC. It is translated as CASSVGGASNYGYTF.

This clonotype was observed at least ten times. The V and J genes are TRBV7-2 and TRBJ2-5; 9 bases are a match to TRBD2. V dropped 1 base and J dropped 1; count of bases not matched to a gene: 4. CDR3 length equals 16 residues. Germline V gives CDR1 SGHTA, CDR2 FQGNSA. The CDR3 spells CASSLGGGGVQETQYF. As DNA, the CDR3 is TGTGCCAGCAGCTTAGGGGGCGGGGGGGTCCAAGAGACCCAGTACTTC.

This clonotype has at least ten counts. The chain is built from TRBV5-1 and TRBJ2-1, with D possibly being TRBD1 (7 bases). Trimming left V 7 bases short and J 7 bases short, with 27 bases between. The germline gives CDR1 SGHRS, CDR2 YFSETQ. This CDR3 has 17 amino acids. The CDR3 protein is CASRFSHRRDRDNEQFF. The DNA for the CDR3 is TGCGCCAGCCGTTTCTCCCACAGGCGGGACAGAGATAATGAGCAGTTCTTC.

This clonotype has a count of ten or more. This sequence joins TRBV20-1 and TRBJ1-4; TRBD1 agrees at 8 bases. CDR3 length equals 14 residues. CDR1 is DFQATT, CDR2 SNEGSKA, per germline (reference sequence). Trimming cost V 1 base and J 8 bases; bases outside gene matches: 6. CDR3 sequence reads: CSARGPGGTEKLFF. The CDR3 DNA sequence: TGCAGTGCTAGAGGTCCAGGGGGCACGGAAAAACTGTTTTTT.

This clonotype was found many times. The V gene is TRBV5-1, the J gene TRBJ2-1, with D perhaps being TRBD1 or TRBD2 (5 bases each). The V and J ends lost 0 bases and 4 bases respectively, with 14 bases between them. Germline loops: CDR1 SGHRS, CDR2 YFSETQ. The CDR3 has 16 residues. The CDR3 DNA sequence: TGCGCCAGCAGCTTGGATGGGGACCAGAGGTACAATGAGCAGTTCTTC. Its translation is CASSLDGDQRYNEQFF.

This clonotype was counted a few times. The V and J genes are TRBV24-1 and TRBJ1-2; TRBD1 might be the D (6 bases). CDR3 length equals 13 residues. CDR1 and CDR2 (germline): KGHDR, SFDVKD. The V end was cut by 4 bases, the J end by 14 bases, with 19 bases between. In DNA, the CDR3 is TGTGCCACCAGTGACCGGACAGCCGGGACAAAAACCTTC. It codes for CATSDRTAGTKTF.

The chain combines TRBV4-1 with TRBJ2-7; a weak D match, TRBD1 (5 bases). This CDR3 is built from 15 residues. V lost 3 bases, J lost 5 bases, and 17 bases lay in between. Germline V CDR1 and CDR2: MGHRA, YSYEKL. CDR3 sequence (DNA): TGCGCCAGCAGCCAGGGGCAAAGGGGTGGGGACGAGCAGTACTTC. This sequence encodes CASSQGQRGGDEQYF.

Many counts were recorded for this clonotype. The V and J genes are TRBV4-1 and TRBJ1-2; D possibly corresponds to TRBD1 (6 bases). V was pared by 3 bases and J by 1 base, with 12 bases between. The germline V gene encodes CDR1 MGHRA and CDR2 YSYEKL. The CDR3 has 15 amino acids. The CDR3 loop is CASSQTGTLNYGYTF. DNA for the CDR3: TGCGCCAGCAGCCAGACAGGAACCCTTAACTATGGCTACACCTTC.

This clonotype was seen at least ten times. This chain joins TRBV20-1 and TRBJ2-7; 7 bases line up with TRBD2. The trim removed 1 base at V and 2 bases at J, leaving 8 bases unmatched. CDR3 size: 15 residues. Germline V CDR1 and CDR2: DFQATT, SNEGSKA (reference sequence). DNA for the CDR3: TGCAGTGCTAGAGTTTTAAGGAGCGGGGCCTACGAGCAGTACTTC. It specifies CSARVLRSGAYEQYF.

This clonotype showed up just a few times. The V gene is TRBV7-9, the J gene TRBJ2-7, with a tentative D call TRBD2 (5 bases). CDR3 size: 12 residues. The V gene lost 3 bases and the J gene lost 6 bases, with 9 bases spanning the gap. The germline CDR1 and CDR2 sequences are SEHNR and FQNEAQ (reference sequence). CDR3 region: CASSFGRGEQYF. The CDR3 DNA reads as TGTGCCAGCAGCTTTGGTCGGGGCGAGCAGTACTTC.

This clonotype was seen ten or more times. V is TRBV6-5 and J is TRBJ1-2, with 8 bases that match TRBD1. J was trimmed by 3 bases and V by 1 base; bases with no gene match: 1. The CDR3 is 14 residues long. CDR1 is MNHEY, CDR2 SVGAGI, per germline. The CDR3 loop reads CASSYLDRDYGYTF. CDR3 coding DNA: TGTGCCAGCAGTTACTTGGACAGGGACTATGGCTACACCTTC.

This clonotype was detected many times. The chain joins TRBV7-9 to TRBJ1-1, with 9 bases fitting TRBD1. Germline CDR1 is SEHNR and CDR2 is FQNEAQ (reference sequence). V was clipped by 5 bases and J by 1 base; unmatched bases: 8. This CDR3 has 16 residues. The CDR3 here is CASSGGTGRRNTEAFF. As DNA, the CDR3 is TGTGCCAGCAGCGGAGGGACAGGGCGCCGGAACACTGAAGCTTTCTTT.

Concerning this clonotype itself: A read error may explain this, as a much larger clone is one base away. The chain recombines TRBV19 with TRBJ1-1; D uncertain. Looked up from germline, CDR1 is LNHDA and CDR2 is SQIVND (reference sequence). The CDR3 totals 13 residues. CDR3 amino acids: CASSPDHNTEALF. In DNA form, the CDR3 reads TGTGCCAGCTCCCCTGATCATAACACTGAAGCTCTCTTT.

This clonotype was found a few times. The gene calls are TRBV10-1 and TRBJ2-2; D gene uncertain. V was trimmed by 8 bases and J by 1 base, leaving 5 bases between them. CDR3 size: 12 residues. Germline CDR1 is WNHNN and CDR2 is SYGVQD (reference sequence). The CDR3 DNA is TGCGCCAGCGCAGGGAACACCGGGGAGCTGTTTTTT. Protein product: CASAGNTGELFF.

Ten or more counts support this clonotype. This chain joins TRBV3-1 and TRBJ2-6; no clear D. The CDR3 loop spans 20 amino acids. V dropped 4 bases and J dropped 0 bases, with 22 bases sitting between them. Germline CDR1 is LGHDT and CDR2 is YNNKEL (reference sequence). This CDR3 reads CASSPFLALKGVSGANVLTF. The DNA of the CDR3 is TGTGCCAGCAGCCCCTTCTTGGCCTTAAAGGGTGTCTCTGGGGCCAACGTCCTGACTTTC.

This clonotype was found many times. This rearrangement joins TRBV20-1 to TRBJ2-1; D unresolved. V lost 3 bases and J lost 3, with 3 bases in between. The CDR3 sequence is 11 residues long. Germline values: CDR1 DFQATT, CDR2 SNEGSKA (reference sequence). CDR3 nucleotide sequence: TGCAGTGCTAGCGGCTACAATGAGCAGTTCTTC. Residues: CSASGYNEQFF.

This clonotype was found many times. The junction departs from germline at one end; a sequencing error may be responsible. The V call is TRBV20-1, the J call TRBJ2-5; no clear D gene. This CDR3 comprises 13 residues. Germline loops: CDR1 DFQATT, CDR2 SNEGSKA (reference sequence). The CDR3 loop is CCAQMLPQETQYF. The CDR3 coding sequence is TGCTGTGCTCAAATGCTCCCTCAAGAGACCCAGTACTTC.